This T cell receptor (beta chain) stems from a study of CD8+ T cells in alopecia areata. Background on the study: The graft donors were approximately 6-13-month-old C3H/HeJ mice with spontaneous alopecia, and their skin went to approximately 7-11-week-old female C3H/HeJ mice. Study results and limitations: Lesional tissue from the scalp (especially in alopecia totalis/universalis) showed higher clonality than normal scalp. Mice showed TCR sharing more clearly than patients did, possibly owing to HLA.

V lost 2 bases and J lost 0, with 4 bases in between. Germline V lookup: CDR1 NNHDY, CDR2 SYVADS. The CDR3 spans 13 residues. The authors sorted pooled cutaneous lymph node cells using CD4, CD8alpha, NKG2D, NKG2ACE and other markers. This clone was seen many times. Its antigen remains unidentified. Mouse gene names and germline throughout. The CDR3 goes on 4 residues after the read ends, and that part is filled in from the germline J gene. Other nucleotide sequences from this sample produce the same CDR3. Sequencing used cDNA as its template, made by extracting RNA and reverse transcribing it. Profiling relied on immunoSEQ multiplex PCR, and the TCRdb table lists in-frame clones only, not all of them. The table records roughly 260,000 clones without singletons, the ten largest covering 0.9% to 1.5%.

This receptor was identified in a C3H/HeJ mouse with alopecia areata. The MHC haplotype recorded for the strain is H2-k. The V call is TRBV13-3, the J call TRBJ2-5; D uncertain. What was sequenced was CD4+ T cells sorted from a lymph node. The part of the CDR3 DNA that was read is TGTGCCAGCAGTGAACAGAACCAAGAC. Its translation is CASSEQNQD. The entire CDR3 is CASSEQNQDTQYF. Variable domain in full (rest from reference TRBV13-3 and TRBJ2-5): EAAVTQSPRSKVAVTGGKVTLSCHQTNNHDYMYWYRQDTGHGLRLIHYSYVADSTEKGDIPDGYKASRPSQENFSLILELASLSQTAVYFCASSEQNQDTQYFGPGTRLLVL.